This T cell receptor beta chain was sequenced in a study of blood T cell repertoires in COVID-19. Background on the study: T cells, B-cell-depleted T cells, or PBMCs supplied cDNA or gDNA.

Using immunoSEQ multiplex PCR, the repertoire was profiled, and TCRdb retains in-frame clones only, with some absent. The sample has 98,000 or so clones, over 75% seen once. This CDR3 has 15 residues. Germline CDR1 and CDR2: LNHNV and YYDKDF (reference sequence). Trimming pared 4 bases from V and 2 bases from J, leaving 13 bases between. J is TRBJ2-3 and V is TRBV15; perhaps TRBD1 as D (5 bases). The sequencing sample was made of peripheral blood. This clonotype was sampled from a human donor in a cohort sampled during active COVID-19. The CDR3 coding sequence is TGTGCCACCAGCAAGGGGTCAAAAAACACAGATACGCAGTATTTT. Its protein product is CATSKGSKNTDTQYF.